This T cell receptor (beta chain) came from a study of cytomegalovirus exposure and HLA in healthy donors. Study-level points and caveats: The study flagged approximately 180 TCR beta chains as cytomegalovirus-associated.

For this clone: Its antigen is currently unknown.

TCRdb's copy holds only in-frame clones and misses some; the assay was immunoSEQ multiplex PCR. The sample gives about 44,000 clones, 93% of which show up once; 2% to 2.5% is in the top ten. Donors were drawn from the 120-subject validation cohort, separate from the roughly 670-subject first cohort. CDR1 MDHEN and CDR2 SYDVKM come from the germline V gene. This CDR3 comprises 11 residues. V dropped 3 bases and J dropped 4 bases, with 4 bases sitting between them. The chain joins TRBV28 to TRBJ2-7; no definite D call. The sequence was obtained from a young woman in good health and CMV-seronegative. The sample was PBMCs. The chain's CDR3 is CASSLRYEQYF. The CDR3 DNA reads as TGTGCCAGCAGTTTGAGATACGAGCAGTACTTC.